The rows below give T cell receptor beta chains drawn from one sample of a study of T cell responses to AZD1222 COVID-19 vaccine. Sequencing used immunoSEQ multiplex PCR; TCRdb keeps in-frame clones, though not all of them. This repertoire shows 90,000 to 130,000 clones, around 89% found once; its top ten account for over 1.5%. The sample here was peripheral blood, taken on day 0 of AZD1222 vaccination. The source of these receptors is an adult in good health. CDR3s include the opening cysteine and the closing phenylalanine or tryptophan. Each record gives: clone size, J gene, V gene, D gene, CDR3 length, CDR3 protein, CDR3 DNA. D genes are given only for firm matches. Not every row has a clone size; where given, it reads once, few, many or a size class.

>-|TRBJ2-7|TRBV4-1|-|15
CASSQAETGALEQYF
TGCGCCAGCAGCCAAGCTGAGACGGGTGCACTAGAGCAGTACTTC
>-|TRBJ1-5|TRBV6-5|-|15
CASEKVQYSNQPQHF
TGTGCCAGCGAGAAGGTACAATATAGCAATCAGCCCCAGCATTTT
>-|TRBJ1-1|TRBV7-9|TRBD1|17
CASSLLGVDREKTEAFF
TGTGCCAGCAGCTTGCTAGGAGTGGACAGGGAGAAGACTGAAGCTTTCTTT
>-|TRBJ1-3|TRBV2|-|14
CASTTGNSGNTIYF
TGTGCCAGCACCACAGGGAACTCTGGAAACACCATATATTTT
>few|TRBJ2-1|TRBV5-1|-|12
CASSLVSDEQFF
TGCGCCAGCAGCTTGGTGAGCGATGAGCAGTTCTTC
>-|TRBJ1-1|TRBV29-1|TRBD1|14
CSVEDRQGFTEAFF
TGCAGCGTTGAAGATCGACAGGGCTTCACTGAAGCTTTCTTT
>-|TRBJ2-7|TRBV19|TRBD1|13
CASKDRVTYEQYF
TGTGCCAGTAAGGACAGGGTGACCTACGAGCAGTACTTC
>-|TRBJ2-7|TRBV12-3/TRBV12-4|TRBD2|13
CASSFGLAGEQYF
TGTGCCAGCAGTTTTGGGCTAGCGGGCGAGCAGTACTTC
>-|TRBJ2-5|TRBV29-1|-|13
CSVERGHQETQYF
TGCAGCGTTGAGAGGGGCCATCAAGAGACCCAGTACTTC
>-|TRBJ1-2|TRBV20-1|-|11
CSASPNYGYTF
TGCAGTGCTTCACCGAACTATGGCTACACCTTC
>-|TRBJ2-1|TRBV4-1|-|16
CASSQSGAFSYNEQFF
TGCGCCAGCAGCCAATCAGGGGCCTTCTCCTACAATGAGCAGTTCTTC
>-|TRBJ1-1|TRBV11-1|TRBD1|14
CASSSDRGNTEAFF
TGTGCCAGCAGCTCCGACAGGGGGAACACTGAAGCTTTCTTT
>-|TRBJ1-1|TRBV3-1/TRBV3-2|-|14
CASSQKGPNTEAFF
TGTGCCAGCAGCCAAAAGGGCCCAAACACTGAAGCTTTCTTT
>-|TRBJ2-7|TRBV5-1|-|18
CASSLRPFSGTSSYEQYF
TGCGCCAGCAGCTTGCGCCCTTTTTCAGGGACGAGCTCCTACGAGCAGTACTTC
>-|TRBJ1-4|TRBV15|-|17
CATSRDWSTGFNEKLFF
TGTGCCACCAGCAGAGATTGGTCGACGGGTTTTAATGAAAAACTGTTTTTT
>-|TRBJ2-4|TRBV11-3|TRBD1|17
CASSPKAGGQGGNIQYF
TGTGCCAGCAGCCCCAAAGCGGGCGGACAGGGGGGAAACATTCAGTACTTC